The T cell receptor (beta chain) under discussion was sequenced for a study of blood T cell repertoires in COVID-19. Study-wide background: From T cells, B-cell-depleted T cells, or PBMCs came the material, which was cDNA or gDNA.

The repertoire was sequenced with immunoSEQ multiplex PCR; TCRdb's copy has only in-frame clones and lacks some. The table includes about 210,000 clones, roughly 86% detected once. Germline CDR1 is LNHNV and CDR2 is YYDKDF (reference sequence). The CDR3 runs 17 residues. The V gene lost 0 bases and the J gene lost 1 base, with 15 bases spanning the gap. The chain links TRBV15 to TRBJ1-1, with a possible D match to TRBD1 (5 bases). The source is a man aged 18 to 35 with acute COVID-19. The specimen was PBMCs or T cells enriched from blood (not recorded which). The CDR3 is CATSRDQWRGANTEAFF. The CDR3 DNA reads TGTGCCACCAGCAGAGATCAATGGAGGGGCGCGAACACTGAAGCTTTCTTT.